One and the same sample provided the 6 T cell receptor beta chains below, sequenced in a study of shared clonotypes between healthy human individuals. The table came from immunoSEQ multiplex PCR; TCRdb's copy has only in-frame clones and leaves some out. This table holds 2 million to 3 million clones, 93% found once. Sequencing was carried out using naive CD4+ T cells from PBMCs. Noted subset: CD45RA+ positively selected. The receptors shown here come from a man aged 18-30 years in good health. Some clones in this sample may be carry-over from other donors' samples.

This clone was found a few times. In the same sample, other DNA sequences code for this CDR3. The chain has TRBV9 and TRBJ1-1; D remains unclear. The CDR3 is 13 amino acids. CDR1 SGDLS and CDR2 YYNGEE come from the germline V gene. The V and J ends lost 0 bases and 1 base respectively, with 4 bases between them. Written as DNA, the CDR3 is TGTGCCAGCAGCGTAGGCCCGAACACTGAAGCTTTCTTT. Its translation is CASSVGPNTEAFF.

The chain joins TRBV23-1 to TRBJ1-2; a weak D match, TRBD1 (6 bases). TRBV23-1 is annotated as an ORF whose role is uncertain. This CDR3 is 18 amino acids long. V was pared by 3 bases and J by 8 bases, with 28 bases between. Written as DNA, the CDR3 is TGCGCCAGCAGTCAGGACTTAACGGGACAAAACTCAACCGGCGGCTACACCTTC. Its translation: CASSQDLTGQNSTGGYTF.

J is TRBJ2-1 and V is TRBV7-9, with 16 bases aligning to TRBD2. The trim removed 5 bases at V and 15 bases at J, leaving 10 bases unmatched. The length of the CDR3 is 15 residues. Germline V gene lookup returns CDR1 SEHNR and CDR2 FQNEAQ (reference sequence). In nucleotides, the CDR3 is TGTGCCAGCAGCCAGTCCGGGACTAGCGGGAGGGAAGCGTTCTTC. It translates to CASSQSGTSGREAFF.

The CDR3 is CASSQTGGGEKLFF. Written as DNA, the CDR3 is TGTGCCAGCAGCCAAACAGGGGGGGGTGAAAAACTGTTTTTT. The rearrangement joins TRBV7-8 to TRBJ1-4; TRBD1 aligns across 8 bases. The CDR3 is 14 amino acids. V gave up 5 bases and J gave up 7 bases; unmatched junction bases: 6. Germline CDR1 is SGHVS and CDR2 is FQNEAQ.

V gene TRBV28 combines with J gene TRBJ2-1, with D perhaps matching TRBD1 or TRBD2 (5 bases each). The CDR3 consists of 16 residues. Trimming took 3 bases from V and 0 from J, leaving 12 bases between them. The germline V gene encodes CDR1 MDHEN and CDR2 SYDVKM. The CDR3 sequence: CASSFLGTISYNEQFF. CDR3 in DNA: TGTGCCAGCAGTTTCCTGGGGACCATCTCCTACAATGAGCAGTTCTTC.

The J gene is TRBJ2-7, the V gene TRBV10-1, with D tentatively TRBD1 (6 bases). This CDR3 contains 15 residues. Trimming removed 1 base from V and 7 bases from J, with 17 bases in between. CDR1 is WNHNN, CDR2 SYGVQD, per germline (reference sequence). As DNA, the CDR3 is TGCGCCAGCAGTGAGTTCAGGGTGGGGGCGCGGGAGCAGTACTTC. This translates into CASSEFRVGAREQYF.